This is a list of T cell receptor beta chains from one sample in a study of T cell changes during pregnancy in multiple sclerosis. TCRdb's table, derived via immunoSEQ multiplex PCR, lists solely in-frame clones and lacks some. Among around 100,000 clones, about 90% were seen once, and the ten largest hold 0.8% to 1%. Sample: peripheral blood, taken after pregnancy. The source of these receptors is a female donor with multiple sclerosis, enrolled in a pregnancy study. The CDR3 runs from the conserved cysteine through the conserved F or W. D genes are given only for firm matches. Where a row states a size, it is once, few, many or the class of an expanded clone; other rows omit it.

.	.	TRBV2	TRBJ1-4	TGTGCCAGCAGCCAGGGCGCAACTAATGAAAAACTGTTTTTT	CASSQGATNEKLFF
TRBD2	.	TRBV5-4	TRBJ2-7	TGTGCCAGCAGCTCCGAATTAGTAGCGGGAGTAAGGGAGCAGTACTTC	CASSSELVAGVREQYF
.	.	TRBV30	TRBJ2-1	TGTGCCGGGGCTAGGGATGAGCAGTTCTTC	CAGARDEQFF
.	.	TRBV7-9	TRBJ2-2	TGTGCCAGCAGCTGGAGGGACAGTAACACCGGGGAGCTGTTTTTT	CASSWRDSNTGELFF
.	once	TRBV5-1	TRBJ1-2	TGCGCCAGCAGCTTGTCAGGTGGAAGCTATGGCTACACCTTC	CASSLSGGSYGYTF
.	.	TRBV6-5	TRBJ1-2	TGTGCCAGCAGTTACGACCTTCAGCGAGGCTACACCTTC	CASSYDLQRGYTF
TRBD2	.	TRBV4-2	TRBJ2-3	TGTGCCAGCACACAGCGGGGTCCTAGCACAGATACGCAGTATTTT	CASTQRGPSTDTQYF
TRBD1	.	TRBV7-3	TRBJ1-1	TGTGCCAGCAGTGGACAGGGGAACACTGAAGCTTTCTTT	CASSGQGNTEAFF
.	.	TRBV19	TRBJ2-7	TGTGCCAGTAGTATAGATCTAGGAGGGCTTGACGAGCAGTACTTC	CASSIDLGGLDEQYF
.	few	TRBV9	TRBJ2-2	TGTGCCAGCAGCGTAGTAGCGGCGAACACCGGGGAGCTGTTTTTT	CASSVVAANTGELFF
.	.	TRBV6-5	TRBJ1-4	TGTGCCAGCAGTTACGACCCCCTGAGGAAACTGTTTTTT	CASSYDPLRKLFF
TRBD1	.	TRBV2	TRBJ1-4	TGTGCCAGCAGTGACTCCGGGACAGGGGCTGAAAAACTGTTTTTT	CASSDSGTGAEKLFF
.	once	TRBV7-3	TRBJ2-1	TGTGCCAGCAGCCAGGGGAACTACAATGAGCAGTTCTTC	CASSQGNYNEQFF
.	.	TRBV27	TRBJ1-2	TGTGCCAGCAGTTTAAGGGGGTATTATGGCTACACCTTC	CASSLRGYYGYTF
.	.	TRBV30	TRBJ1-4	TGTGCCTGGAGTGTACTCTCGGGTGGTGAAAAACTGTTTTTT	CAWSVLSGGEKLFF
TRBD1	few	TRBV7-9	TRBJ2-1	TGTGCCAGCAGCCTCGGACAGGGCTACTCCTACAATGAGCAGTTCTTC	CASSLGQGYSYNEQFF
.	.	TRBV12-5	TRBJ2-2	TGTGCTAGTGGTTTGTTCGCGAACACCGGGGAGCTGTTTTTT	CASGLFANTGELFF
TRBD2	.	TRBV6-1	TRBJ2-7	TGTGCCAGCAGTGCAACTAGCGGGGTCACCTACGAGCAGTACTTC	CASSATSGVTYEQYF
.	.	TRBV7-3	TRBJ1-1	TGTGCCAGCAGCTTTGGCCTGCGGGAGGAAGCTTTCTTT	CASSFGLREEAFF
.	.	TRBV5-1	TRBJ1-1	TGCGCCAGCAGCTTCAGGGATTCGAACACTGAAGCTTTCTTT	CASSFRDSNTEAFF
.	.	TRBV6-5	TRBJ1-2	TGTGCCAGCAGCTCTAGTGGTCCGAATTATGGCTACACCTTC	CASSSSGPNYGYTF
TRBD1	few	TRBV9	TRBJ1-2	TGTGCCAGCAGCGTAGGGACAGGAAACTATGGCTACACCTTC	CASSVGTGNYGYTF
.	.	TRBV7-8	TRBJ2-2	TGTGCCAGCAGCTTTTTTGGCAGGCGAAACACCGGGGAGCTGTTTTTT	CASSFFGRRNTGELFF
TRBD1	.	TRBV11-2	TRBJ1-5	TGTGCCAGCAGCGAATCAGGGGGTCAGCCCCAGCATTTT	CASSESGGQPQHF
.	.	TRBV28	TRBJ1-3	TGTGCCAGCAGGCAGTCGTACACCATATATTTT	CASRQSYTIYF
.	.	TRBV29-1	TRBJ2-5	TGCAGCGTTGAACAGGTAGCGGAGACCCAGTACTTC	CSVEQVAETQYF
.	.	TRBV2	TRBJ1-2	TGTGCCAGCAGTCAGAATAACTATGGCTACACCTTC	CASSQNNYGYTF
.	.	TRBV7-9	TRBJ2-2	TGTGCCAGCAGCTACCCCCTGGAGGAGGCAGTCGGCGGGGAGCTGTTTTTT	CASSYPLEEAVGGELFF
.	.	TRBV28	TRBJ2-5	TGTGCCAGCAGGGGCGTGGTAGAGACCCAGTACTTC	CASRGVVETQYF
.	.	TRBV9	TRBJ2-1	TGTGCCAGCAGCCCCCAGCCAGGGACTTATAATGAGCAGTTCTTC	CASSPQPGTYNEQFF
.	.	TRBV19	TRBJ2-5	TGTGCCAGTAGTCCCCACGGGAGCCAAGAGACCCAGTACTTC	CASSPHGSQETQYF
.	once	TRBV28	TRBJ1-1	TGTGCCAGCAATCTTATGGGGGGGAACACTGAAGCTTTCTTT	CASNLMGGNTEAFF
.	.	TRBV5-6	TRBJ1-1	TGTGCCAGCAGCTTGGGTTTAATTCGGAACACTGAAGCTTTCTTT	CASSLGLIRNTEAFF
.	.	TRBV28	TRBJ1-5	TGTGCCAGCAACCCAACGGCAGGGACTAATCAGCCCCAGCATTTT	CASNPTAGTNQPQHF
TRBD2	.	TRBV7-2	TRBJ2-5	TGTGCCAGCAGCTTAGTGCTGTCCAGGGAGGGGACCCAGTACTTC	CASSLVLSREGTQYF
TRBD2	.	TRBV9	TRBJ2-2	TGTGCCAGCAGCGTAACTAGCGGGGGGCTTAACACCGGGGAGCTGTTTTTT	CASSVTSGGLNTGELFF
TRBD2	.	TRBV29-1	TRBJ2-5	TGCAGCGTTGTCCCAAAGCTCGGCGGGAGGGTAGAGACCCAGTACTTC	CSVVPKLGGRVETQYF
.	.	TRBV27	TRBJ1-1	TGTGCCAGCAGTTACAGTGCGAACACTGAAGCTTTCTTT	CASSYSANTEAFF
.	few	TRBV4-2	TRBJ1-2	TGTGCCAGCAGCCAGAAGTTAGGACTGCCCTTACCCCACTTC	CASSQKLGLPLPHF
.	.	TRBV27	TRBJ1-1	TGTGCCAGCAGTAGGGACTACGAAGAAGCTTTCTTT	CASSRDYEEAFF
.	once	TRBV27	TRBJ2-7	TGTGCCAGCAGTTTGAGAGGCGGAGCCCTCCCCTACGAGCAGTACTTC	CASSLRGGALPYEQYF